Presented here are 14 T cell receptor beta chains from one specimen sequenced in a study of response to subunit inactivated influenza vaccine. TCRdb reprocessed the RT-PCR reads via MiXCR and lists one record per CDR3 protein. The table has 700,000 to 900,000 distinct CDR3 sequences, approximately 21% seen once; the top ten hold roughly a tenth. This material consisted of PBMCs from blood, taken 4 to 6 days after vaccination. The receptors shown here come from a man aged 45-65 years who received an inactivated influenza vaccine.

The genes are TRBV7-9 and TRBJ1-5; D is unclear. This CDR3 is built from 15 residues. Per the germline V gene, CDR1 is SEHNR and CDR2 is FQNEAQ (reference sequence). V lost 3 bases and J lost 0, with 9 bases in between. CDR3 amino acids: CASSFSWDSNQPQHF. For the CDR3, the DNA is TGTGCCAGCAGCTTCAGTTGGGATAGCAATCAGCCCCAGCATTTT. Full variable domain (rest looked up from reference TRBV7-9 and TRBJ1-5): DTGVSQNPRHKITKRGQNVTFRCDPISEHNRLYWYRQTLGQGPEFLTYFQNEAQLEKSRLLSDRFSAERPKGSFSTLEIQRTEQGDSAMYLCASSFSWDSNQPQHFGDGTRLSIL.

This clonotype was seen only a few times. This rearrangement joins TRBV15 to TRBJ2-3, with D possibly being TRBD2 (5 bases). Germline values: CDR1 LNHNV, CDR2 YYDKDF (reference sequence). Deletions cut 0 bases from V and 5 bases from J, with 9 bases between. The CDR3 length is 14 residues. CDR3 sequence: CATSREGSVDTQYF. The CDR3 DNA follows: TGTGCCACCAGCAGAGAAGGTAGCGTAGATACGCAGTATTTT.

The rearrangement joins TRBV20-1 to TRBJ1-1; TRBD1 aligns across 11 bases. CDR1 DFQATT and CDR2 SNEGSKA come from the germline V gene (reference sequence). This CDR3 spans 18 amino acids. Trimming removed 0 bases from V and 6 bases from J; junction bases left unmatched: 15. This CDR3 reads CSARDWGRTGGATPEAFF. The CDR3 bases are TGCAGTGCTAGAGATTGGGGTAGGACAGGGGGCGCGACCCCTGAAGCTTTCTTT.

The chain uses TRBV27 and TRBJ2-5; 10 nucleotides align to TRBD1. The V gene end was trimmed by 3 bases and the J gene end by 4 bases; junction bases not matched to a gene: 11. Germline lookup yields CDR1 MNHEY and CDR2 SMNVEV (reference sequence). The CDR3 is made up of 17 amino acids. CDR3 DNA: TGTGCCAGCAGTTTCCGGGGACAGGGGTGGAGGGGAGAGACCCAGTACTTC. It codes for CASSFRGQGWRGETQYF.

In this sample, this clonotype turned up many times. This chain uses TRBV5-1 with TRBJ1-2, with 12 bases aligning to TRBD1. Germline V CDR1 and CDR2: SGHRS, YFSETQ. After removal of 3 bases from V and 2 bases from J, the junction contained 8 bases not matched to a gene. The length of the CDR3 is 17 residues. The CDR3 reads CASSWGQGAWGNYGYTF. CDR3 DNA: TGCGCCAGCAGCTGGGGACAGGGGGCCTGGGGGAACTATGGCTACACCTTC.

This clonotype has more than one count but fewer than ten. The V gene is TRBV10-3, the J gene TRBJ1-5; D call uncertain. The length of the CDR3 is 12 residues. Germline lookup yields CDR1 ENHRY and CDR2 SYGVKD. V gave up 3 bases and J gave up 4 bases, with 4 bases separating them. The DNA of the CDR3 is TGTGCCATCAGTGACAGAAATCAGCCCCAGCATTTT. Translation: CAISDRNQPQHF.

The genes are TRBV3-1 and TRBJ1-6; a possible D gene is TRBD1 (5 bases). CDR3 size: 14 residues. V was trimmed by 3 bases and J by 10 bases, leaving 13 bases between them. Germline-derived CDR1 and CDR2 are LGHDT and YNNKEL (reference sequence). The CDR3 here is CASSQTARYSPLHF. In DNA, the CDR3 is TGTGCCAGCAGCCAGACAGCTAGGTACTCACCCCTCCACTTT.

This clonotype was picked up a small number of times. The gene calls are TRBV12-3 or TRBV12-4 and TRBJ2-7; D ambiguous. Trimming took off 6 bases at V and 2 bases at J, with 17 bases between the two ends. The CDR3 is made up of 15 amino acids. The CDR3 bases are TGTGCCAGCAGCCCCGCCGGCACAATCGCCTACGAGCAGTACTTC. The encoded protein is CASSPAGTIAYEQYF.

The CDR3 coding sequence is TGTGCCAGCAGTTTGAGGCCAGGGGGCACGTACGAGCAGTTCTTC. It codes for CASSLRPGGTYEQFF. V and J are TRBV28 and TRBJ2-7; 8 nucleotides match TRBD1. With the DNA end fitting TRBJ2-1 better, the J assignment may be wrong. The germline V gene encodes CDR1 MDHEN and CDR2 SYDVKM. This CDR3 has 15 amino acids.

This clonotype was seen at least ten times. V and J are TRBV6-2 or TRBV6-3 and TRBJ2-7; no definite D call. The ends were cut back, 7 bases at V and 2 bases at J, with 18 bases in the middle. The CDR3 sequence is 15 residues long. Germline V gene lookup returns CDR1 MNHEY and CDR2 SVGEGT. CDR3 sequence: CASKIAQNLPYEQYF. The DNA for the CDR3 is TGTGCCAGCAAGATTGCCCAGAACTTACCCTACGAGCAGTACTTC.

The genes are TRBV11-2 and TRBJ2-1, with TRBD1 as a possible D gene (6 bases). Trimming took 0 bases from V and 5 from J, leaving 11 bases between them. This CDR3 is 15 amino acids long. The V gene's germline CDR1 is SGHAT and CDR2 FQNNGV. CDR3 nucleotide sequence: TGTGCCAGCAGCTTAGATCTTGGGACACACAATGAGCAGTTCTTC. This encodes CASSLDLGTHNEQFF.

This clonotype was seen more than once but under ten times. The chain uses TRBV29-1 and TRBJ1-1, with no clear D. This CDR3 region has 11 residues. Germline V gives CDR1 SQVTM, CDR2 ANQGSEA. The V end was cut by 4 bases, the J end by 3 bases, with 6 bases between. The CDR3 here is CSVARHTEAFF. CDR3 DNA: TGCAGCGTTGCGAGGCACACTGAAGCTTTCTTT. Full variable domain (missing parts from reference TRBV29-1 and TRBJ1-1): SAVISQKPSRDICQRGTSLTIQCQVDSQVTMMFWYRQQPGQSLTLIATANQGSEATYESGFVIDKFPISRPNLTFSTLTVSNMSPEDSSIYLCSVARHTEAFFGQGTRLTVV.

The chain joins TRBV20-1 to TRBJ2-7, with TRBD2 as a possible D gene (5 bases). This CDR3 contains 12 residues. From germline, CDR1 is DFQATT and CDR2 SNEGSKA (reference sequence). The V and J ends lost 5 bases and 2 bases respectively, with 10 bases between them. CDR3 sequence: CSAPGGTYEQYF. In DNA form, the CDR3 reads TGCAGTGCTCCCGGAGGAACCTACGAGCAGTACTTC.

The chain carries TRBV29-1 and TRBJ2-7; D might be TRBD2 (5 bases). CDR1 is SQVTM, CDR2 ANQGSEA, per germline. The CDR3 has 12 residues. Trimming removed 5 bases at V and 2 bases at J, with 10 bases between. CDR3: CSVRGQTYEQYF. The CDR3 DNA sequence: TGCAGCGTTCGCGGGCAGACCTACGAGCAGTACTTC.